These T cell receptor beta chains were read from a single sample in a study of Ad26.COV2.S vaccination and SARS-CoV-2 variants. Sequencing used immunoSEQ multiplex PCR; TCRdb keeps in-frame clones, though not all of them. This table has 440,000 or so clones, over 80% appearing once. Sequenced material: peripheral blood, taken in a trial of Ad26.COV2.S vaccine versus placebo. The source of these receptors is a person aged 18-65 years who received the Ad26.COV2.S COVID-19 vaccine or a placebo. Each CDR3 is given with its conserved first and last residue. The order of the fields is D gene, clone size, V gene, J gene, CDR3 protein, CDR3 DNA. A D gene is named only where the DNA matches it firmly. Some rows mark clone size as missing; the rest say once, few, many or name a class of expanded clone.

>TRBD1|-|TRBV10-3|TRBJ2-7
CAISEPDRGEQYF
TGTGCCATCAGTGAACCCGACAGGGGGGAGCAGTACTTC
>-|-|TRBV19|TRBJ2-3
CASSNEALEWGPPDTQYF
TGTGCCAGTAGTAATGAGGCCTTAGAATGGGGCCCCCCAGATACGCAGTATTTT
>-|-|TRBV4-3|TRBJ1-5
CASSQGLNNQPQHF
TGCGCCAGCAGCCAAGGACTGAACAATCAGCCCCAGCATTTT
>-|-|TRBV5-5|TRBJ2-5
CASSAEPREGTQYF
TGTGCCAGCAGCGCCGAACCCAGGGAAGGGACCCAGTACTTC
>TRBD2|-|TRBV5-8|TRBJ2-6
CASSLGLAGVFGANVLTF
TGTGCCAGCAGCTTGGGGCTAGCGGGGGTATTTGGGGCCAACGTCCTGACTTTC
>TRBD2|-|TRBV28|TRBJ2-3
CASSFTIPGLAGPNTDTQYF
TGTGCCAGCAGTTTCACCATACCGGGACTAGCGGGGCCGAACACAGATACGCAGTATTTT
>-|once|TRBV11-2|TRBJ1-2
CASSLDHGASSGYTF
TGTGCCAGCAGCTTAGATCACGGGGCTTCAAGTGGCTACACCTTC
>-|-|TRBV3-1/TRBV3-2|TRBJ1-2
CASSQDLHVYGYTF
TGTGCCAGCAGCCAAGATCTGCACGTCTATGGCTACACCTTC
>TRBD1|-|TRBV7-9|TRBJ2-7
CASSSRDSHEQYF
TGTGCCAGCAGCTCCAGGGACAGCCACGAGCAGTACTTC
>TRBD1|-|TRBV5-8|TRBJ1-4
CASSPTGNGHEKLFF
TGTGCCAGCAGCCCGACAGGGAATGGGCATGAAAAACTGTTTTTT
>TRBD1|-|TRBV7-9|TRBJ1-1
CASSWDRGRAFF
TGTGCCAGCAGCTGGGACAGGGGGCGGGCTTTCTTT
>TRBD1|-|TRBV16|TRBJ1-2
CASSQYWTGGNYGYTF
TGTGCCAGCAGCCAATATTGGACAGGGGGGAACTATGGCTACACCTTC
>TRBD1|-|TRBV2|TRBJ2-1
CASSDDRGPYNEQFF
TGTGCCAGCAGTGACGACAGGGGACCCTACAATGAGCAGTTCTTC
>TRBD2|-|TRBV11-2|TRBJ2-1
CASSRVTSGVGTDEQFF
TGTGCCAGCAGCCGCGTGACTAGCGGGGTGGGAACCGATGAGCAGTTCTTC
>-|-|TRBV7-9|TRBJ1-3
CASSLVTAGNTIYF
TGTGCCAGCAGCTTAGTTACAGCTGGAAACACCATATATTTT
>-|-|TRBV20-1|TRBJ1-1
CSPRGGTEAFF
TGCAGCCCCCGTGGGGGCACTGAAGCTTTCTTT
>TRBD1|few|TRBV6-5|TRBJ2-2
CATDRGSDTGELFF
TGTGCCACCGACAGGGGTTCGGACACCGGGGAGCTGTTTTTT
>-|-|TRBV9|TRBJ2-2
CASTRTNTGELFF
TGTGCCAGCACCAGAACGAACACCGGGGAGCTGTTTTTT
>TRBD2|-|TRBV12-3/TRBV12-4|TRBJ2-3
CASSGGADTQYF
TGTGCCAGCAGCGGGGGGGCAGATACGCAGTATTTT
>-|-|TRBV6-5|TRBJ2-1
CASSGPGHSYNEQFF
TGTGCCAGCAGCGGACCGGGACACTCCTACAATGAGCAGTTCTTC
>TRBD1|-|TRBV14|TRBJ1-6
CASSPWQGGNSPLHF
TGTGCCAGCAGCCCGTGGCAGGGGGGTAATTCACCCCTCCACTTT
>-|-|TRBV18|TRBJ2-5
CASSTNIQETQYF
TGTGCCAGCTCAACAAACATCCAAGAGACCCAGTACTTC
>-|-|TRBV4-3|TRBJ1-6
CASSQDRRFGGSPLHF
TGCGCCAGCAGCCAAGATCGCAGGTTCGGTGGTTCACCCCTCCACTTT
>TRBD1|-|TRBV28|TRBJ1-6
CASSLPGTEGYSPLHF
TGTGCCAGCAGCCTGCCCGGGACAGAAGGATATTCACCCCTCCACTTT
>-|-|TRBV13|TRBJ1-1
CASSLRQSNTEAFF
TGTGCCAGCAGCTTGCGGCAGTCGAACACTGAAGCTTTCTTT
>TRBD1|-|TRBV29-1|TRBJ2-7
CSVLNRGYEQYF
TGCAGCGTTTTGAACAGGGGCTACGAGCAGTACTTC
>TRBD1|-|TRBV7-2|TRBJ2-7
CASSLVQGQGHEQYF
TGTGCCAGCAGCTTAGTCCAGGGACAGGGCCACGAGCAGTACTTC
>TRBD1|-|TRBV7-8|TRBJ1-3
CASSFLDRGVGSGNTIYF
TGTGCCAGCAGCTTCCTCGACAGGGGGGTAGGCTCTGGAAACACCATATATTTT
>TRBD1|-|TRBV11-3|TRBJ2-3
CASSLGTGADTQYF
TGTGCCAGCAGCTTGGGTACAGGGGCAGATACGCAGTATTTT
>-|-|TRBV7-8|TRBJ2-7
CASTLGGGIGFDEQYF
TGTGCCAGCACCCTGGGGGGGGGCATCGGGTTCGACGAGCAGTACTTC
>TRBD1|-|TRBV6-5|TRBJ2-7
CASRDRAGTYEQYF
TGTGCCAGCAGGGACAGGGCCGGCACCTACGAGCAGTACTTC
>-|few|TRBV12-3/TRBV12-4|TRBJ1-2
CASSSSWDYGYTF
TGTGCCAGCAGTTCCTCATGGGACTATGGCTACACCTTC
>TRBD1|-|TRBV15|TRBJ2-2
CATSRQDRGQGGELFF
TGTGCCACCAGCAGGCAGGACAGGGGGCAGGGCGGGGAGCTGTTTTTT